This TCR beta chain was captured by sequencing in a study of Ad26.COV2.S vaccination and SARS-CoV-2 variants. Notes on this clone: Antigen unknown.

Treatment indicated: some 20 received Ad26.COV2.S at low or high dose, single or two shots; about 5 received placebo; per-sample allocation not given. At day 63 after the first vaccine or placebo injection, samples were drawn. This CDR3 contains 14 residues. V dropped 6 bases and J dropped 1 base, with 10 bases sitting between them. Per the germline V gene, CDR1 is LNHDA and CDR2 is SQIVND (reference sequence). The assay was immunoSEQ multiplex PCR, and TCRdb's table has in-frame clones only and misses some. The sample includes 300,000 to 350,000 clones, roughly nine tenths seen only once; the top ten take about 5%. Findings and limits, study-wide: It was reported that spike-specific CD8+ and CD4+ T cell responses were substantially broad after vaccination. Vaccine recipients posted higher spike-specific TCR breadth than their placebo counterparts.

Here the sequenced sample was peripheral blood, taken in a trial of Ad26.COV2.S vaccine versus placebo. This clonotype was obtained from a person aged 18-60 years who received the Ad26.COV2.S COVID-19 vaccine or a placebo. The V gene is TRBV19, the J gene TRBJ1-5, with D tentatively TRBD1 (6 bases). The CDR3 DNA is TGTGCCAGTAGGACACAGGGAAGCAATCAGCCCCAGCATTTT. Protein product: CASRTQGSNQPQHF. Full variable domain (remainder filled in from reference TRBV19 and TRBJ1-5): DGGITQSPKYLFRKEGQNVTLSCEQNLNHDAMYWYRQDPGQGLRLIYYSQIVNDFQKGDIAEGYSVSREKKESFPLTVTSAQKNPTAFYLCASRTQGSNQPQHFGDGTRLSIL.